The 20 T cell receptor beta chains below all came from one sample that was sequenced in a study of CD8 T cells in ankylosing spondylitis. TCRdb called the 5' RACE reads again in MiXCR, with one record for every CDR3 protein. Here the sample spans over 75,000 distinct CDR3 sequences, about 9% being singletons. Sequenced sample: blood, either unsorted or a sorted T cell fraction (not recorded which). These receptors were collected from a male donor with ankylosing spondylitis or in good health (not recorded which).

This clonotype was recorded at least ten times. The rearrangement links TRBV12-3 or TRBV12-4 to TRBJ1-2; D remains ambiguous. This CDR3 has 14 amino acids. Trimming removed 10 bases at V and 5 bases at J, with 20 bases between. The CDR3 DNA follows: TGTGCCACCCGAGGACTCGGCATGACTTATGGCTACACCTTC. It yields the protein CATRGLGMTYGYTF.

This clonotype has a handful of counts. The genes are TRBV7-9 and TRBJ2-5; tentatively, D is TRBD2 (6 bases). The CDR3 runs to 16 residues. V lost 5 bases to trimming and J lost 2 bases, with 18 bases between them. The germline gives CDR1 SEHNR, CDR2 FQNEAQ (reference sequence). The CDR3 here is CASSPPRRLEQETQYF. In DNA form, the CDR3 reads TGTGCCAGCAGCCCACCTCGGCGACTAGAACAAGAGACCCAGTACTTC.

This clonotype was seen just once. One base away lies a much larger clone, so this may be a sequencing read error. The V call is TRBV7-6, the J call TRBJ1-2; unclear D gene. In germline, CDR1 is SGHVS, CDR2 FNYEAQ. CDR3 length equals 15 residues. Between the trimmed V and J ends, which lost 5 bases and 2 bases, there was a span of 15 bases. The CDR3 reads CASSPRPGDNYGYTF. The CDR3 nucleotides read TGTGCCAGCAGCCCACGGCCGGGAGACAACTATGGCTACACCTTC.

As concerns this clonotype: A much bigger clone sits one base away, suggesting this may be a read error. The chain carries TRBV12-3 or TRBV12-4 and TRBJ1-4; D gene ambiguous. The V end lost 6 bases, the J end lost 7 bases, and 15 bases lay between the germline ends. CDR3 length equals 14 residues. The CDR3 DNA reads as TGTGCCAGCAGCCCGCAATCGCACTTTGAAAAACTGTTTTTT. Amino acid sequence: CASSPQSHFEKLFF.

This clonotype was seen many times. CDR3 nucleotides: TGTGCCAGTACCCCATGGCGTCTAGCAGACTACAATGAGCAGTTCTTC. This encodes CASTPWRLADYNEQFF. V and J are TRBV19 and TRBJ2-1; tentatively, D is TRBD2 (5 bases). The CDR3 spans 16 residues. CDR1 and CDR2 (germline): LNHDA, SQIVND (reference sequence). V dropped 7 bases and J dropped 3 bases, with 19 bases sitting between them.

This clonotype was detected ten times or more. The CDR3 here is CATSDLTGREQYF. CDR3 nucleotides: TGTGCCACCAGTGACCTAACAGGGCGAGAGCAGTACTTC. The chain employs TRBV24-1 and TRBJ2-7; a weak D match, TRBD1 (6 bases). In germline, CDR1 is KGHDR, CDR2 SFDVKD. The CDR3 contains 13 residues. V lost 4 bases to trimming and J lost 7 bases, with 13 bases between them.

This clonotype was observed at least ten times. The J gene is TRBJ2-4, the V gene TRBV29-1; 11 bases match TRBD2. This CDR3 is built from 13 residues. CDR1 and CDR2 (germline): SQVTM, ANQGSEA. V was pared by 6 bases and J by 8 bases, with 6 bases of the junction left unmatched. CDR3 bases: TGCAGCGTCGAGACTAGCGGGGTAGACATTCAGTACTTC. This sequence encodes CSVETSGVDIQYF.

In its sample, this clonotype was seen many times. V usage is TRBV28 and J usage is TRBJ2-3; D gene ambiguous. This CDR3 region has 12 residues. The V end was cut by 4 bases, the J end by 3 bases, with 5 bases between. In germline, CDR1 is MDHEN, CDR2 SYDVKM. DNA of the CDR3: TGTGCCAGCAGTTCCCAGACAGATACGCAGTATTTT. It yields the protein CASSSQTDTQYF.

This clonotype came up many times. The chain has TRBV25-1 and TRBJ2-7; 8 bases are shared with TRBD1. Germline trimming cut 3 bases from V and 2 bases from J; bases unmatched to any gene: 6. This CDR3 has 15 residues. Germline loops: CDR1 MGHDK, CDR2 SYGVNS. CDR3 bases: TGTGCCAGCAGTGACCCGGGACAGGCAACCTACGAGCAGTACTTC. Translation: CASSDPGQATYEQYF.

This clonotype was counted a few times. The chain is built from TRBV9 and TRBJ2-1; possibly TRBD2 for D (5 bases). CDR1 SGDLS and CDR2 YYNGEE come from the germline V gene. The CDR3 has 15 amino acids. V lost 2 bases, J lost 0 bases, and 9 bases lay in between. CDR3 sequence reads: CASSVRADSYNEQFF. The CDR3 DNA reads as TGTGCCAGCAGCGTGAGGGCTGACTCCTACAATGAGCAGTTCTTC.

In this sample, this clonotype turned up many times. The genes are TRBV12-3 or TRBV12-4 and TRBJ2-5; 9 nucleotides agree with TRBD2. This CDR3 spans 13 amino acids. V dropped 7 bases and J dropped 4; count of bases not matched to a gene: 4. Here the CDR3 reads CASTRSGGETQYF. Here the CDR3 DNA reads TGTGCCAGCACCCGTAGCGGGGGAGAGACCCAGTACTTC.

In this sample, this clonotype turned up a few times. This rearrangement joins TRBV3-1 to TRBJ2-7; D gene ambiguous. The CDR3 consists of 16 residues. Germline V gene lookup returns CDR1 LGHDT and CDR2 YNNKEL (reference sequence). Trimming cost V 1 base and J 2 bases, with 15 bases left between them. Here the CDR3 reads CASSQGFLSRTYEQYF. The CDR3 DNA sequence: TGTGCCAGCAGCCAAGGTTTCCTAAGTAGGACCTACGAGCAGTACTTC.

This clonotype was counted only a few times. V is TRBV2 and J is TRBJ1-5; D unclear. With 4 bases removed from V and 8 bases from J, the gap between germline ends came to 18 bases. Germline V gives CDR1 SNHLY, CDR2 FYNNEI. This CDR3 is built from 15 residues. The CDR3 region has the DNA TGTGCCAGCAGTGCTTTAATGGCAGGCTGGGAGCCCCAGCATTTT. Amino acid sequence: CASSALMAGWEPQHF. Full variable domain (missing parts from reference TRBV2 and TRBJ1-5): EPEVTQTPSHQVTQMGQEVILRCVPISNHLYFYWYRQILGQKVEFLVSFYNNEISEKSEIFDDQFSVERPDGSNFTLKIRSTKLEDSAMYFCASSALMAGWEPQHFGDGTRLSIL.

This clonotype occurred many times. V and J are TRBV29-1 and TRBJ1-1; D not resolved. This CDR3 has 11 amino acids. V was shortened by 3 bases and J by 1 base, with 3 bases between the two germline ends. Germline V gives CDR1 SQVTM, CDR2 ANQGSEA. The CDR3 DNA follows: TGCAGCGTTGAGGAGAACACTGAAGCTTTCTTT. This codes for CSVEENTEAFF.

In its sample, this clonotype was seen many times. The gene calls are TRBV12-3 or TRBV12-4 and TRBJ2-1, with D perhaps TRBD2 (7 bases). This CDR3 is built from 13 residues. V was shortened by 2 bases and J by 9 bases, with 11 bases between the two germline ends. CDR3 amino acids: CASSLSGGREQFF. The DNA of the CDR3 is TGTGCCAGCAGTTTATCCGGGGGGCGTGAGCAGTTCTTC.

This clonotype was counted between two and nine times. The chain uses TRBV28 and TRBJ2-7; TRBD1 matches 8 bases. This CDR3 has 15 residues. In germline, CDR1 is MDHEN, CDR2 SYDVKM. The ends lost 4 bases at V and 3 bases at J; junction bases unmatched: 8. This CDR3 is CASSSPAGTGYEQYF. CDR3 in DNA: TGTGCCAGCAGTTCCCCGGCCGGGACAGGCTACGAGCAGTACTTC.

This clonotype was observed at least ten times. V gene TRBV28 combines with J gene TRBJ2-1; either TRBD1 or TRBD2 may fit D (6 bases each). Per germline, CDR1 MDHEN and CDR2 SYDVKM. The CDR3 consists of 14 residues. Deletions cut 6 bases from V and 6 bases from J, with 15 bases between. The CDR3 spells CASSLRGGSNEQFF. CDR3 DNA: TGTGCCAGCAGCCTCAGGGGAGGTTCCAATGAGCAGTTCTTC. The whole variable domain, remainder taken from reference TRBV28 and TRBJ2-1, is DVKVTQSSRYLVKRTGEKVFLECVQDMDHENMFWYRQDPGLGLRLIYFSYDVKMKEKGDIPEGYSVSREKKERFSLILESASTNQTSMYLCASSLRGGSNEQFFGPGTRLTVL.

Worth noting for this clonotype: One end of the junction fails to match germline, which may point to a read error. The chain carries TRBV7-9 and TRBJ2-7; a possible D gene is TRBD2 (6 bases). The CDR3 extends over 14 amino acids. CDR1 is SEHNR, CDR2 FQNEAQ, per germline (reference sequence). The chain's CDR3 is CASSSDYFSYEQYF. For the CDR3, the DNA is TGCGCCAGCAGCTCGGACTACTTCTCCTACGAGCAGTACTTC.

This clonotype was seen many times. This chain links TRBV11-2 with TRBJ2-1; a possible D gene is TRBD1 (7 bases). The CDR3 is 14 residues long. Trimming stripped 6 bases from V and 15 bases from J, with 24 bases between. Germline V gene sequence: CDR1 SGHAT, CDR2 FQNNGV. The CDR3 reads CASRSPDGGGPMFF. In DNA form, the CDR3 reads TGTGCCAGCAGATCACCCGACGGAGGGGGCCCGATGTTCTTC.

This clonotype was recorded at least ten times. At one end, the junction sequence differs from germline, possibly due to a read error. This chain links TRBV5-1 with TRBJ2-7, with D possibly being TRBD2 (5 bases). The CDR3 spans 16 residues. Germline V gene lookup returns CDR1 SGHRS and CDR2 YFSETQ. The CDR3 loop reads CASTHTSIGLSDEQYF. The CDR3 DNA is TGCGCCAGCACCCATACCTCCATAGGACTCTCCGACGAGCAGTACTTC.